This TCR beta chain was captured by sequencing in a study of cytomegalovirus exposure and HLA in healthy donors. About this clone: The target antigen is unknown.

Here immunoSEQ multiplex PCR was the method, and the copy in TCRdb shows in-frame clones only, minus some. The sample includes tens of thousands of clones, approximately 93% of them seen just once. Notes on the study in general: Most sequenced TCRs were rare (though some public TCRs occurred in many donors). The tendency of first-cohort TCR clusters to co-occur in the 120 or so validation repertoires was identified by a subsequent analysis.

The TCR comes from a woman between 25 and 40 years old in good health and CMV-seropositive. The sample taken for sequencing was PBMCs.

The CDR3 region is CASSWSGQGWEKLFF. The CDR3 DNA follows: TGTGCCAGCAGTTGGTCGGGACAGGGCTGGGAAAAACTGTTTTTT. V and J are TRBV6-5 and TRBJ1-4; 9 nucleotides agree with TRBD1. In germline, CDR1 is MNHEY, CDR2 SVGAGI. Trimming cost V 4 bases and J 8 bases; bases outside gene matches: 8. The CDR3 sequence is 15 residues long.